The 10 T cell receptor beta chains listed next were all sequenced from one sample in a study of shared clonotypes between healthy human individuals. Measured with immunoSEQ multiplex PCR; TCRdb has only the in-frame clones, and not every one. This sample has about 700,000 clones; less than 85% occur once, and the top ten carry over 1.5%. The sequenced material came from memory CD4+ T cells sorted from blood. The subset was: CD45RA-negative fraction. Receptors were obtained from a young woman in good health.

This chain links TRBV13 with TRBJ1-2; maybe TRBD1 (6 bases). Trimming removed 5 bases from V and 8 bases from J, with 18 bases in between. CDR3 length equals 14 residues. Germline V gene data show CDR1 as PRHDT and CDR2 as FYEKMQ (reference sequence). CDR3 DNA sequence: TGTGCCAGCAGCATTACGGACAGCCCATCCGGCTACACCTTC. It specifies CASSITDSPSGYTF. Drawing the rest from reference TRBV13 and TRBJ1-2, the complete variable domain is AAGVIQSPRHLIKEKRETATLKCYPIPRHDTVYWYQQGPGQDPQFLISFYEKMQSDKGSIPDRFSAQQFSDYHSELNMSSLELGDSALYFCASSITDSPSGYTFGSGTRLTVV.

This clone occurred once. The rearrangement joins TRBV27 to TRBJ1-3; 8 bases agree with TRBD1. CDR3 length: 15 residues. The germline V gene has CDR1 MNHEY and CDR2 SMNVEV (reference sequence). J gave up 0 bases and V 5 bases, and 3 bases lay outside the gene matches. The CDR3 region has the DNA TGTGCCAGCAGTGTTACAGGGGGCTCTGGAAACACCATATATTTT. It encodes CASSVTGGSGNTIYF.

This CDR3 is CASSLVGGPYSNQPQHF. CDR3 nucleotide sequence: TGTGCCAGCAGTCTAGTAGGTGGGCCATATAGCAATCAGCCCCAGCATTTT. This chain links TRBV2 with TRBJ1-5; D gene ambiguous. CDR3 size: 17 residues. V dropped 5 bases and J dropped 0 bases, with 17 bases sitting between them. Per the germline V gene, CDR1 is SNHLY and CDR2 is FYNNEI.

With regard to this clone: This CDR3 is also generated by other DNA sequences in the sample. The chain couples TRBV7-9 to TRBJ2-3; a weak D match, TRBD2 (5 bases). The V end was cut by 8 bases, the J end by 1 base, with 13 bases between. Germline CDR1 reads SEHNR; CDR2 reads FQNEAQ (reference sequence). This CDR3 region has 14 residues. CDR3 sequence (DNA): TGTGCCAGCTCCCGGAGTAGCGGCACAGATACGCAGTATTTT. Residues: CASSRSSGTDTQYF.

In nucleotides, the CDR3 is TGTGCCAGCGAAGTAGAACAGGGTGGCCTCGATGGCTACACCTTC. This codes for CASEVEQGGLDGYTF. The V gene is TRBV2, the J gene TRBJ1-2; TRBD1 might be the D (6 bases). Germline CDR1 is SNHLY and CDR2 is FYNNEI. The CDR3 sequence is 15 residues long. The ends were cut back, 8 bases at V and 6 bases at J, with 22 bases in the middle.

J is TRBJ2-3 and V is TRBV5-1; 7 positions agree with TRBD2. CDR1 and CDR2 (germline): SGHRS, YFSETQ. CDR3 length: 16 residues. J lost 6 bases, V lost 0 bases, and 10 bases had no gene match. CDR3 bases: TGCGCCAGCAGCTTGGATGGCGGGAGTTCTTTTGATACGCAGTATTTT. Encoded protein: CASSLDGGSSFDTQYF.

The chain has TRBV5-1 and TRBJ1-1; no definite D call. This CDR3 spans 13 amino acids. The V end lost 4 bases, the J end lost 7 bases, and 14 bases lay between the germline ends. CDR1 and CDR2 from the germline V gene are SGHRS and YFSETQ. CDR3 DNA: TGCGCCAGCAGCCGCGGCCACGCGGGTGAAGCTTTCTTT. Amino acids: CASSRGHAGEAFF.

This clone has just a few counts. This chain uses TRBV5-1 with TRBJ2-7; D possibly matches TRBD1 or TRBD2 (5 bases each). CDR1 and CDR2 (germline): SGHRS, YFSETQ. The germline V and J ends were trimmed by 4 bases and 7 bases, with 18 bases remaining between them. CDR3 length: 14 residues. The CDR3 loop reads CASSAGEGTGEQYF. The CDR3, as DNA: TGCGCCAGCAGCGCTGGCGAGGGGACGGGTGAGCAGTACTTC.

Remarks on this clone: The same CDR3 can be traced to other DNA sequences in this sample. This chain links TRBV5-1 with TRBJ1-1; a possible D gene is TRBD1 (5 bases). The CDR3 covers 13 residues. Trimming took 3 bases from V and 0 from J, leaving 6 bases between them. Germline values: CDR1 SGHRS, CDR2 YFSETQ. CDR3 bases: TGCGCCAGCAGCTGGGACCTGAACACTGAAGCTTTCTTT. It translates to CASSWDLNTEAFF.

This chain links TRBV6-5 with TRBJ1-1; 10 bases align to TRBD1. CDR3 length: 11 residues. The germline V gene has CDR1 MNHEY and CDR2 SVGAGI. The V and J ends lost 6 bases and 11 bases, in that order; junction bases with no gene match: 3. The CDR3 loop reads CASRGQGSAFF. For the CDR3, the DNA is TGTGCCAGCAGGGGACAGGGGAGCGCTTTCTTT.